One sample yielded the 20 T cell receptor beta chains listed below, sequenced in a study of blood T cell repertoires in COVID-19. Generated by immunoSEQ multiplex PCR, the TCRdb table keeps only in-frame clones and is missing some. The table includes 130,000 or so clones, over 80% detected once. The sequencing input was peripheral blood. The receptors shown here come from a man aged 60-69 years with active or convalescent COVID-19.

J is TRBJ2-7 and V is TRBV11-2; maybe TRBD1 (6 bases). The CDR3 has 19 amino acids. V shed 5 bases and J shed 2 bases, with 28 bases lying between them. Per germline, CDR1 SGHAT and CDR2 FQNNGV. The CDR3: CASSRRQAAVASRPYEQYF. CDR3 nucleotides: TGTGCCAGCAGCCGCCGACAGGCCGCCGTGGCCAGCAGACCCTACGAGCAGTACTTC.

The gene calls are TRBV9 and TRBJ1-4; 9 nucleotides agree with TRBD1. V shed 0 bases and J 5 bases; nucleotides not matched to a gene: 5. This CDR3 is built from 16 residues. Germline CDR1 and CDR2: SGDLS and YYNGEE. The chain's CDR3 is CASSVASGTGNEKLFF. CDR3 DNA sequence: TGTGCCAGCAGCGTAGCCTCCGGGACAGGGAATGAAAAACTGTTTTTT. Looking up the rest from reference TRBV9 and TRBJ1-4 gives the full variable domain: DSGVTQTPKHLITATGQRVTLRCSPRSGDLSVYWYQQSLDQGLQFLIQYYNGEERAKGNILERFSAQQFPDLHSELNLSSLELGDSALYFCASSVASGTGNEKLFFGSGTQLSVL.

This clone was picked up one time. The chain is built from TRBV19 and TRBJ1-5; D gene ambiguous. CDR1 is LNHDA, CDR2 SQIVND, per germline (reference sequence). V was pared by 7 bases and J by 1 base, with 11 bases between. The CDR3 contains 14 residues. CDR3 DNA sequence: TGTGCCAGTACTCAGGAGGGAAGCAATCAGCCCCAGCATTTT. It specifies CASTQEGSNQPQHF.

The rearrangement links TRBV12-5 to TRBJ2-5, with D tentatively TRBD2 (5 bases). CDR3 length: 14 amino acids. Germline-derived CDR1 and CDR2 are LGHNT and FRNRAP. The V and J ends lost 5 bases and 2 bases respectively, with 12 bases between them. The CDR3 here is CASGHSGKQETQYF. The CDR3 coding sequence is TGTGCTAGTGGTCACTCCGGGAAGCAAGAGACCCAGTACTTC.

The V and J genes are TRBV28 and TRBJ2-7; TRBD1 matches 12 bases. Looked up from germline, CDR1 is MDHEN and CDR2 is SYDVKM. The CDR3 contains 17 residues. J gave up 1 base and V 1 base, and 5 bases lay outside the gene matches. The CDR3 nucleotides read TGTGCCAGCAGTTTATTGGGGACAGGGGGCGAGTCCTACGAGCAGTACTTC. Amino acid sequence: CASSLLGTGGESYEQYF.

Concerning this clone itself: One end of the junction fails to match germline, which may point to a read error. The J gene is TRBJ2-3, the V gene TRBV7-6, with D hard to call. The V gene's germline CDR1 is SGHVS and CDR2 FNYEAQ. There are 13 residues in the CDR3. Here the CDR3 reads CSSSRIRTDTQYF. CDR3 nucleotides: TGTTCCAGCAGCCGTATTAGAACAGATACGCAGTATTTT.

V is TRBV6-1 and J is TRBJ2-7; 9 positions agree with TRBD1. V lost 1 base and J lost 6; bases outside the gene matches: 7. This CDR3 region has 15 residues. Germline lookup yields CDR1 MNHNS and CDR2 SASEGT. The CDR3 sequence is CASSEGRQGVGEQYF. Here the CDR3 DNA reads TGTGCCAGCAGTGAAGGGAGACAGGGGGTGGGCGAGCAGTACTTC.

The V gene is TRBV11-2, the J gene TRBJ2-1; TRBD2 matches at 8 bases. The germline V gene encodes CDR1 SGHAT and CDR2 FQNNGV. V lost 5 bases and J lost 3; bases outside the gene matches: 6. CDR3 length: 15 residues. The CDR3 nucleotides are TGTGCCAGCAGCCCTGGTCGGGGGGGCTACAATGAGCAGTTCTTC. This codes for CASSPGRGGYNEQFF. Drawing the rest from reference TRBV11-2 and TRBJ2-1, the complete variable domain is EAGVAQSPRYKIIEKRQSVAFWCNPISGHATLYWYQQILGQGPKLLIQFQNNGVVDDSQLPKDRFSAERLKGVDSTLKIQPAKLEDSAVYLCASSPGRGGYNEQFFGPGTRLTVL.

This chain uses TRBV5-1 with TRBJ2-2; 9 nucleotides match TRBD1. Germline V gene lookup returns CDR1 SGHRS and CDR2 YFSETQ. This CDR3 region has 14 residues. V lost 4 bases and J lost 7; bases outside the gene matches: 5. The CDR3: CASSRDRDGGELFF. The CDR3 bases are TGCGCCAGCAGCCGGGACAGGGATGGCGGGGAGCTGTTTTTT. The full variable domain, its missing parts supplied by reference TRBV5-1 and TRBJ2-2, is KAGVTQTPRYLIKTRGQQVTLSCSPISGHRSVSWYQQTPGQGLQFLFEYFSETQRNKGNFPGRFSGRQFSNSRSEMNVSTLELGDSALYLCASSRDRDGGELFFGEGSRLTVL.

This clone was observed once. This chain connects TRBV5-6 to TRBJ2-7; D is possibly TRBD2 (7 bases). The CDR3 loop spans 15 amino acids. V dropped 5 bases and J dropped 3 bases, with 18 bases sitting between them. The V gene's germline CDR1 is SGHDT and CDR2 YYEEEE. The CDR3 nucleotides read TGTGCCAGCAGGTCAGGGGCGGGAGTGGGCTACGAGCAGTACTTC. It translates to CASRSGAGVGYEQYF. Full variable domain (remainder filled in from reference TRBV5-6 and TRBJ2-7): DAGVTQSPTHLIKTRGQQVTLRCSPKSGHDTVSWYQQALGQGPQFIFQYYEEEERQRGNFPDRFSGHQFPNYSSELNVNALLLGDSALYLCASRSGAGVGYEQYFGPGTRLTVT.

The chain joins TRBV18 to TRBJ2-7; weak D call: TRBD2 (5 bases). V lost 2 bases and J 2 bases, leaving 10 bases between the germline ends. Per the germline V gene, CDR1 is KGHSH and CDR2 is LQKENI. The CDR3 sequence is 14 residues long. The chain's CDR3 is CASSPGGLPYEQYF. CDR3 DNA: TGTGCCAGCTCACCAGGCGGACTTCCCTACGAGCAGTACTTC.

The chain combines TRBV18 with TRBJ1-1; weak D call: TRBD1 (5 bases). The CDR3 runs to 15 residues. V was trimmed by 4 bases and J by 6 bases, leaving 18 bases between them. The germline gives CDR1 KGHSH, CDR2 LQKENI. The CDR3 DNA reads TGTGCCAGCTCACTGGCACCGGGACTTGAGGCTGAAGCTTTCTTT. Its protein product is CASSLAPGLEAEAFF.

The gene calls are TRBV19 and TRBJ1-1; tentatively, D is TRBD1 (5 bases). The CDR3 has 14 amino acids. V was pared by 3 bases and J by 5 bases, with 13 bases between. CDR1 LNHDA and CDR2 SQIVND come from the germline V gene (reference sequence). The CDR3 loop is CASSIYPKGTEAFF. CDR3 bases: TGTGCCAGTAGTATCTACCCAAAGGGGACTGAAGCTTTCTTT.

This clone was found a few times. This chain joins TRBV5-1 and TRBJ2-5, with no clear D. Per the germline V gene, CDR1 is SGHRS and CDR2 is YFSETQ. The V end lost 3 bases, the J end lost 3 bases, and 12 bases lay between the germline ends. The CDR3 consists of 14 residues. CDR3 nucleotide sequence: TGCGCCAGCAGCTCGGGTGGAGAGAAAGAGACCCAGTACTTC. Protein product: CASSSGGEKETQYF.

This clone was seen just once. The rearrangement joins TRBV2 to TRBJ1-2; D is unclear. In germline, CDR1 is SNHLY, CDR2 FYNNEI. Trimming took off 2 bases at V and 4 bases at J, with 8 bases between the two ends. CDR3 length: 13 residues. This CDR3 is CASSEMSRYGYTF. The CDR3 nucleotides read TGTGCCAGCAGTGAAATGAGCCGCTATGGCTACACCTTC.

This chain joins TRBV19 and TRBJ2-3; TRBD2 aligns across 12 bases. Germline-derived CDR1 and CDR2 are LNHDA and SQIVND (reference sequence). The CDR3 consists of 17 residues. V lost 6 bases and J lost 2; bases outside the gene matches: 9. The CDR3 sequence is CASSPSSGRAVTDTQYF. The CDR3 DNA is TGTGCCAGTAGCCCCTCTAGCGGGAGGGCCGTCACAGATACGCAGTATTTT.

The rearrangement links TRBV6-5 to TRBJ1-5; 7 bases agree with TRBD1. This CDR3 contains 13 residues. Germline values: CDR1 MNHEY, CDR2 SVGAGI. J lost 7 bases, V lost 4 bases, and 4 bases had no gene match. CDR3 in amino acids: CASSSTGVQPQHF. In nucleotides, the CDR3 is TGTGCCAGCAGTTCAACAGGGGTGCAGCCCCAGCATTTT.

This clone appeared a few times. The V and J genes are TRBV4-1 and TRBJ2-1, with D possibly TRBD2 on 5 matching bases. This CDR3 spans 17 amino acids. The V gene's germline CDR1 is MGHRA and CDR2 YSYEKL. V lost 1 base and J 0 bases, leaving 13 bases between the germline ends. The CDR3 coding sequence is TGCGCCAGCAGCCAAGGGACTCTTCGAAGCTCCTACAATGAGCAGTTCTTC. Translated: CASSQGTLRSSYNEQFF.

The chain employs TRBV7-2 and TRBJ2-5; D may be TRBD2 (6 bases). This CDR3 is 15 amino acids long. Per the germline V gene, CDR1 is SGHTA and CDR2 is FQGNSA. V lost 5 bases and J 5 bases, leaving 18 bases between the germline ends. CDR3 region: CASSPPGSGFETQYF. The CDR3 DNA is TGTGCCAGCAGCCCCCCAGGCAGCGGGTTCGAGACCCAGTACTTC.

The chain recombines TRBV11-3 with TRBJ2-1, with D tentatively TRBD2 (7 bases). V lost 5 bases, J lost 4 bases, and 18 bases lay in between. Germline lookup yields CDR1 SGHNT and CDR2 YENEEA. The CDR3 has 16 amino acids. The CDR3 is CASSPRGGHGYNEQFF. The DNA of the CDR3 is TGTGCCAGCAGCCCTAGGGGGGGACACGGGTACAATGAGCAGTTCTTC. Supplemented by reference TRBV11-3 and TRBJ2-1, the full variable domain reads EAGVVQSPRYKIIEKKQPVAFWCNPISGHNTLYWYLQNLGQGPELLIRYENEEAVDDSQLPKDRFSAERLKGVDSTLKIQPAELGDSAVYLCASSPRGGHGYNEQFFGPGTRLTVL.